What follows is one TCR beta chain and its context. Sequenced by immunoSEQ multiplex PCR; TCRdb stores in-frame clones only, minus some. The repertoire includes fewer than 250,000 clones, 65% to 90% of them detected once, and 8.5% to 9.5% sits in the top ten. The CDR3 contains 13 residues. V shed 6 bases and J shed 2 bases, with 11 bases lying between them. The germline V gene has CDR1 SGHDT and CDR2 YYEEEE. This record comes from a study of blood T cell repertoires in COVID-19. The sequenced sample consisted of PBMCs or T cells enriched from blood (not recorded which). This TCR was sampled from a woman aged 45-65 years with acute COVID-19. V is TRBV5-6 and J is TRBJ1-2, with TRBD1 as a possible D gene (5 bases). This CDR3 is CASNKQANYGYTF. The DNA of the CDR3 is TGTGCCAGCAATAAACAGGCGAACTATGGCTACACCTTC. The complete variable domain, with remaining parts taken from reference TRBV5-6 and TRBJ1-2, reads DAGVTQSPTHLIKTRGQQVTLRCSPKSGHDTVSWYQQALGQGPQFIFQYYEEEERQRGNFPDRFSGHQFPNYSSELNVNALLLGDSALYLCASNKQANYGYTFGSGTRLTVV.